Each of the 12 T cell receptor beta chains below was sequenced from the same sample in a study of blood T cell repertoires in COVID-19. Produced via immunoSEQ multiplex PCR; TCRdb's table is partial and in-frame only. The sample carries around 200,000 clones, roughly 84% recorded once. Sequenced material: peripheral blood. The origin of the receptors is an elderly woman with active or convalescent COVID-19.

V is TRBV5-1 and J is TRBJ2-5, with a possible D match to TRBD1 (9 bases). With 6 bases removed from V and 4 bases from J, the gap between germline ends came to 22 bases. The germline gives CDR1 SGHRS, CDR2 YFSETQ. The CDR3 consists of 16 residues. CDR3 region: CASTRDRVAGGETQYF. Written as DNA, the CDR3 is TGCGCCAGCACCCGGGACAGGGTTGCGGGAGGAGAGACCCAGTACTTC.

Here the CDR3 DNA reads TGTGCCAGCAGCGGCGGGGGGCTGGGGGAGACCCAGTACTTC. It codes for CASSGGGLGETQYF. V gene TRBV27 combines with J gene TRBJ2-5; 8 bases map to TRBD2. The CDR3 loop spans 14 amino acids. V trimming: 6 bases; J trimming: 5 bases; junction bases outside the gene matches: 8. Germline V lookup: CDR1 MNHEY, CDR2 SMNVEV (reference sequence).

The chain uses TRBV7-3 and TRBJ2-3; D possibly corresponds to TRBD2 (6 bases). V was trimmed by 0 bases and J by 6 bases, leaving 13 bases between them. The CDR3 consists of 15 residues. The germline V gene has CDR1 SGHTA and CDR2 FQGTGA. CDR3 nucleotide sequence: TGTGCCAGCAGCTTAACAAGCGGGTCGGGGGATACGCAGTATTTT. As protein: CASSLTSGSGDTQYF.

This sequence joins TRBV5-1 and TRBJ1-2; 9 bases line up with TRBD1. This CDR3 region has 13 residues. V was clipped by 4 bases and J by 4 bases; unmatched bases: 2. Germline CDR1 is SGHRS and CDR2 is YFSETQ. The CDR3 DNA is TGCGCCAGCAGCCCGGACAGGGGCTATGGCTACACCTTC. This translates into CASSPDRGYGYTF.

As for this clone: An end of the junction differs from the germline gene, which may be a read error. CDR3 in amino acids: CSSSRPLTGAYEQYF. CDR3 bases: TGTTCCAGCTCACGACCCCTGACAGGGGCCTACGAGCAGTACTTC. The chain uses TRBV18 and TRBJ2-7; TRBD1 matches at 8 bases. CDR3 length equals 15 residues. The germline V gene encodes CDR1 KGHSH and CDR2 LQKENI.

This clone occurred a few times. The V gene is TRBV4-2, the J gene TRBJ2-2; 12 bases agree with TRBD2. The CDR3 is 17 residues long. Germline assignment: CDR1 LGHNA and CDR2 YNFKEQ. Unmatched junction bases numbered 5, after V lost 1 base and J lost 5 bases. In DNA form, the CDR3 reads TGTGCCAGCAGCCAAGCTGCGCTAGCGGGAGGGACCGGGGAGCTGTTTTTT. It yields the protein CASSQAALAGGTGELFF.

The chain links TRBV5-1 to TRBJ1-1, with D unclear. Germline V CDR1 and CDR2: SGHRS, YFSETQ. V was shortened by 0 bases and J by 10 bases, with 16 bases between the two germline ends. The CDR3 contains 14 residues. The CDR3 spells CASSLDLGGSSAFF. DNA of the CDR3: TGCGCCAGCAGCTTGGACCTCGGAGGCAGTTCAGCTTTCTTT.

The chain employs TRBV24-1 and TRBJ2-3, with D perhaps matching TRBD2 (7 bases). Trimming left V 4 bases short and J 7 bases short, with 17 bases between. CDR3 length: 15 amino acids. Germline loops: CDR1 KGHDR, CDR2 SFDVKD. The CDR3 is CATSDPGGPGNTQYF. The CDR3 DNA reads as TGTGCCACCAGTGACCCCGGGGGGCCGGGTAATACGCAGTATTTT.

V usage is TRBV5-1 and J usage is TRBJ2-7; tentatively, D is TRBD2 (5 bases). Trimming removed 7 bases at V and 3 bases at J, with 17 bases between. The CDR3 totals 14 residues. Germline CDR1 reads SGHRS; CDR2 reads YFSETQ. The DNA for the CDR3 is TGCGCCAGCGGACTCTTCGCACAGAACTACGAGCAGTACTTC. This translates into CASGLFAQNYEQYF. The full variable domain, rest sourced from reference TRBV5-1 and TRBJ2-7, is KAGVTQTPRYLIKTRGQQVTLSCSPISGHRSVSWYQQTPGQGLQFLFEYFSETQRNKGNFPGRFSGRQFSNSRSEMNVSTLELGDSALYLCASGLFAQNYEQYFGPGTRLTVT.

This chain joins TRBV5-4 and TRBJ2-5, with TRBD2 as a possible D gene (7 bases). V lost 0 bases, J lost 3 bases, and 12 bases lay in between. Germline V lookup: CDR1 SGHNT, CDR2 YYREEE (reference sequence). The CDR3 totals 15 residues. CDR3 protein: CASSLVWGGEETQYF. The CDR3 nucleotides are TGTGCCAGCAGCTTGGTGTGGGGGGGCGAAGAGACCCAGTACTTC.

The V gene is TRBV3-1 (or the pseudogene TRBV3-2), the J gene TRBJ2-7, with D maybe TRBD2 (6 bases). Germline V gives CDR1 LGHDT, CDR2 YNNKEL (reference sequence). The V end was cut by 0 bases, the J end by 2 bases, with 17 bases between. This CDR3 contains 17 residues. The CDR3 DNA is TGTGCCAGCAGCCAAGATTTCAAGGGAGGCCTAACCTACGAGCAGTACTTC. Amino acids: CASSQDFKGGLTYEQYF.

The genes are TRBV6-5 and TRBJ2-7; TRBD1 matches at 8 bases. Germline-derived CDR1 and CDR2 are MNHEY and SVGAGI. The CDR3 is made up of 14 amino acids. V trimming: 3 bases; J trimming: 7 bases; junction bases outside the gene matches: 8. The CDR3: CASSYGQGPGEQYF. As DNA, the CDR3 is TGTGCCAGCAGTTATGGACAGGGCCCGGGGGAGCAGTACTTC.